The next 26 T cell receptor beta chains were all read from a single sample in a study of OX40 agonist ivuxolimab in advanced cancers. Using immunoSEQ multiplex PCR, the repertoire was profiled, and TCRdb retains in-frame clones only, with some absent. This table has 40,000 to 45,000 clones, approximately 84% appearing once. The specimen comprised CD4+ or CD8+ T cells sorted from blood, sampled in a trial of the OX40 agonist ivuxolimab. These receptors were obtained from an adult with an advanced solid tumor such as melanoma, head and neck, liver or kidney cancer.

V gene TRBV18 combines with J gene TRBJ2-2; 10 bases are shared with TRBD1. The trim removed 3 bases at V and 1 base at J, leaving 2 bases unmatched. In germline, CDR1 is KGHSH, CDR2 LQKENI. The CDR3 is made up of 16 amino acids. CDR3 nucleotide sequence: TGTGCCAGCTCACCGACAGGGGGCCTGAACACCGGGGAGCTGTTTTTT. Translating gives CASSPTGGLNTGELFF.

The V and J genes are TRBV5-8 and TRBJ2-5, with D tentatively TRBD1 (6 bases). The DNA end is more similar to TRBJ2-7, so the J call may be wrong. CDR1 SGHTS and CDR2 YDEGEE come from the germline V gene. CDR3 length equals 15 residues. This CDR3 is CASSPHRVLTYEQYF. In DNA form, the CDR3 reads TGTGCCAGCAGCCCCCACAGGGTTCTCACCTACGAGCAGTACTTC.

A word on this clone: A read error may produce the germline difference seen at one junction end. The chain carries TRBV7-7 and TRBJ1-4, with TRBD1 as a possible D gene (6 bases). CDR3 length equals 15 residues. CDR1 and CDR2 from the germline V gene are SSHAT and FNYEAQ (reference sequence). CDR3 coding DNA: TGTGCTAGCAGCCTCACAGGGAGTACTAATGAAAAACTGTTTTTT. Translated: CASSLTGSTNEKLFF.

The chain combines TRBV28 with TRBJ2-7; D unclear. The germline V and J ends were trimmed by 4 bases and 2 bases, with 3 bases remaining between them. The CDR3 contains 11 residues. Germline V gene sequence: CDR1 MDHEN, CDR2 SYDVKM. The CDR3 loop reads CASSSTYEQYF. In DNA form, the CDR3 reads TGTGCCAGCAGTTCGACCTACGAGCAGTACTTC.

The rearrangement joins TRBV7-8 to TRBJ2-1; tentatively, D is TRBD2 (5 bases). Deletions cut 2 bases from V and 0 bases from J, with 17 bases between. CDR1 is SGHVS and CDR2 is FQNEAQ in the germline V gene. The CDR3 is made up of 18 amino acids. The CDR3 region is CASSLLGFWRSSYNEQFF. DNA for the CDR3: TGTGCCAGCAGCTTATTGGGTTTTTGGAGGAGCTCCTACAATGAGCAGTTCTTC.

The rearrangement uses TRBV19 and TRBJ2-6; 7 bases are shared with TRBD2. The V segment lost 7 bases and the J segment 1 base; nucleotides outside the gene matches: 13. The CDR3 is 18 amino acids. Looked up from germline, CDR1 is LNHDA and CDR2 is SQIVND (reference sequence). The CDR3 sequence: CASNWEGLSSSGANVLTF. CDR3 bases: TGTGCCAGTAACTGGGAGGGCCTATCGAGTTCTGGGGCCAACGTCCTGACTTTC.

There are a few counts of this clone. The rearrangement links TRBV29-1 to TRBJ1-4; TRBD1 might be the D (5 bases). V lost 6 bases, J lost 5 bases, and 16 bases lay in between. The CDR3 runs 14 residues. Germline assignment: CDR1 SQVTM and CDR2 ANQGSEA. The CDR3 protein is CSVSSGTANEKLFF. The CDR3 DNA follows: TGCAGCGTCTCCTCCGGGACGGCGAATGAAAAACTGTTTTTT.

This clone was recorded only once. In DNA, the CDR3 is TGTGCCAGTAGTATCTTACTAGCGGGTGGCGGTGAGCAGTTCTTC. This sequence encodes CASSILLAGGGEQFF. The chain employs TRBV19 and TRBJ2-1; 9 bases line up with TRBD2. The trim removed 3 bases at V and 9 bases at J, leaving 9 bases unmatched. Germline V gene lookup returns CDR1 LNHDA and CDR2 SQIVND (reference sequence). The CDR3 totals 15 residues.

This clone was seen a handful of times. V is TRBV28 and J is TRBJ2-7; TRBD2 is a possible D gene (7 bases). V was trimmed by 6 bases and J by 1 base, leaving 16 bases between them. CDR1 MDHEN and CDR2 SYDVKM come from the germline V gene. The CDR3 runs 15 residues. CDR3 nucleotide sequence: TGTGCCAGCAGCCTCAGCGGGACACTATCCTACGAGCAGTACTTC. This codes for CASSLSGTLSYEQYF.

The chain recombines TRBV11-2 with TRBJ1-2, with 7 bases matching TRBD1. This CDR3 has 13 amino acids. V gave up 4 bases and J gave up 8 bases; unmatched junction bases: 7. Germline V lookup: CDR1 SGHAT, CDR2 FQNNGV. CDR3 bases: TGTGCCAGCAGCTCCCGACAGGGCCACGGCTACACCTTC. Translated, it gives CASSSRQGHGYTF.

The chain employs TRBV28 and TRBJ1-4, with TRBD1 identical over 12 bases. The CDR3 is made up of 16 amino acids. Trimming removed 8 bases from V and 8 bases from J; junction bases left unmatched: 12. Germline CDR1 and CDR2: MDHEN and SYDVKM. CDR3 coding DNA: TGTGCCAGCCGAACTTCGGGACAGGGGGCTGGGGAAAAACTGTTTTTT. Residues: CASRTSGQGAGEKLFF.

DNA for the CDR3: TGCGCCAGCAGTCAAGCAGGGGAGGCTGAAAAACTGTTTTTT. The encoded protein is CASSQAGEAEKLFF. This rearrangement joins TRBV10-2 to TRBJ1-4, with a possible D match to TRBD1 (6 bases). The ends were cut back, 5 bases at V and 7 bases at J, with 14 bases in the middle. CDR3 size: 14 residues. CDR1 and CDR2 from the germline V gene are WSHSY and SAAADI.

The V and J genes are TRBV18 and TRBJ2-5; TRBD2 agrees at 14 bases. Unmatched junction bases numbered 3, after V lost 5 bases and J lost 4 bases. Germline V gives CDR1 KGHSH, CDR2 LQKENI. The CDR3 spans 15 residues. The CDR3 nucleotides read TGTGCCAGCTCAATGGGACTAGCGGGAGTAGAGACCCAGTACTTC. Residues: CASSMGLAGVETQYF.

The rearrangement links TRBV7-5 to TRBJ2-7; the table's TRBD2 call for D was not verified on the DNA. TRBV7-5 is tagged as a pseudogene. The CDR3 extends over 16 amino acids. CDR3 DNA: TGTGTCAGAAGCACCGAACTAGCGGGAGGTTCCTACGAGCAGTACTTC. This encodes CVRSTELAGGSYEQYF.

The chain employs TRBV28 and TRBJ2-1; 8 bases are shared with TRBD2. CDR3 length: 16 residues. Trimming at V came to 6 bases and at J to 3 bases, leaving 10 bases not matched to a gene. The germline V gene encodes CDR1 MDHEN and CDR2 SYDVKM. CDR3 sequence: CASSFQGAGVYNEQFF. As DNA, the CDR3 is TGTGCCAGCAGCTTCCAGGGAGCGGGAGTCTACAATGAGCAGTTCTTC.

The genes are TRBV6-1 and TRBJ2-6; 8 bases map to TRBD1. Germline assignment: CDR1 MNHNS and CDR2 SASEGT. J lost 2 bases, V lost 5 bases, and 2 bases had no gene match. The CDR3 runs 15 residues. The CDR3 is CASSRQGTGANVLTF. In DNA form, the CDR3 reads TGTGCCAGCAGTCGACAGGGGACTGGGGCCAACGTCCTGACTTTC.

The J gene is TRBJ2-1, the V gene TRBV28; 10 bases map to TRBD2. The J segment lost 0 bases and the V segment lost 6 bases, leaving 5 bases of the junction unmatched. Germline CDR1 MDHEN, CDR2 SYDVKM. This CDR3 has 16 amino acids. CDR3 in amino acids: CASRSLAGASYNEQFF. The DNA for the CDR3 is TGTGCCAGCAGGTCCCTAGCGGGAGCCTCCTACAATGAGCAGTTCTTC.

This clone was detected a few times. This rearrangement joins TRBV6-6 to TRBJ1-1; TRBD1 agrees at 12 bases. This CDR3 has 15 amino acids. V shed 3 bases and J 7 bases; nucleotides not matched to a gene: 6. Looked up from germline, CDR1 is MNHNY and CDR2 is SVGAGI (reference sequence). This chain's CDR3 is CASSYPGQGAGEAFF. CDR3 bases: TGTGCCAGCAGTTATCCGGGACAGGGGGCAGGTGAAGCTTTCTTT.

V usage is TRBV29-1 and J usage is TRBJ1-2; TRBD1 matches at 10 bases. Germline CDR1 reads SQVTM; CDR2 reads ANQGSEA. J lost 2 bases, V lost 7 bases, and 7 bases had no gene match. CDR3 length: 14 amino acids. CDR3 sequence: CSGGGTGDNYGYTF. The CDR3 DNA is TGCAGCGGCGGCGGGACAGGGGACAACTATGGCTACACCTTC.

The chain employs TRBV6-5 and TRBJ2-7, with TRBD1 matching over 10 bases. Germline V gene data show CDR1 as MNHEY and CDR2 as SVGAGI. This CDR3 is 14 amino acids long. Losses at the gene ends were 4 bases for V and 5 bases for J; bases not matched to a gene: 5. The CDR3 sequence: CASSSGTGAHEQYF. As DNA, the CDR3 is TGTGCCAGCAGTTCAGGGACAGGGGCTCACGAGCAGTACTTC.

The V call is TRBV11-3, the J call TRBJ1-2; 7 bases map to TRBD1. In germline, CDR1 is SGHNT, CDR2 YENEEA. The CDR3 covers 14 residues. Trimming took 1 base from V and 7 from J; bases not matched to a gene: 6. CDR3 in DNA: TGTGCCAGCAGCTTAGGGGGGGACAGCGTTGGCTACACCTTC. Translated, it gives CASSLGGDSVGYTF.

The V and J genes are TRBV9 and TRBJ2-1; 10 nucleotides agree with TRBD2. Germline CDR1 SGDLS, CDR2 YYNGEE. Losses at the gene ends were 3 bases for V and 7 bases for J; bases not matched to a gene: 7. The CDR3 spans 15 residues. Here the CDR3 DNA reads TGTGCCAGCAGCGCCGCTAGCGGGAGAAGTAATGAGCAGTTCTTC. As protein: CASSAASGRSNEQFF. Full variable domain (missing parts from reference TRBV9 and TRBJ2-1): DSGVTQTPKHLITATGQRVTLRCSPRSGDLSVYWYQQSLDQGLQFLIQYYNGEERAKGNILERFSAQQFPDLHSELNLSSLELGDSALYFCASSAASGRSNEQFFGPGTRLTVL.

J is TRBJ1-5 and V is TRBV19, with TRBD1 matching over 9 bases. The germline V gene encodes CDR1 LNHDA and CDR2 SQIVND (reference sequence). The J segment lost 7 bases and the V segment lost 7 bases, leaving 8 bases of the junction unmatched. The CDR3 contains 14 residues. The CDR3 spells CASNRDRVGQPQHF. For the CDR3, the DNA is TGTGCCAGTAATCGGGACAGGGTGGGACAGCCCCAGCATTTT.

The chain uses TRBV4-3 and TRBJ2-2; 7 nucleotides match TRBD1. CDR1 is LGHNA and CDR2 is YSLEER in the germline V gene. V gave up 4 bases and J gave up 1 base; unmatched junction bases: 3. The CDR3 is made up of 15 amino acids. This chain's CDR3 is CASSLGQVNTGELFF. The CDR3, as DNA: TGCGCCAGCAGCCTCGGACAGGTGAACACCGGGGAGCTGTTTTTT.

The gene calls are TRBV19 and TRBJ2-2, with 8 bases that match TRBD1. V shed 5 bases and J 3 bases; nucleotides not matched to a gene: 5. Germline CDR1 and CDR2: LNHDA and SQIVND (reference sequence). This CDR3 is 15 amino acids long. CDR3 region: CASSRQGSDTGELFF. The CDR3 nucleotides read TGTGCCAGTAGTCGACAGGGGAGTGACACCGGGGAGCTGTTTTTT.

This CDR3 is CASSVAGHGGYTF. CDR3 nucleotides: TGTGCCAGCAGCGTAGCAGGGCACGGTGGCTACACCTTC. The rearrangement joins TRBV9 to TRBJ1-2, with a possible D match to TRBD1 (5 bases). Germline lookup yields CDR1 SGDLS and CDR2 YYNGEE. The CDR3 spans 13 residues. V lost 0 bases and J lost 7, with 10 bases in between.